The present T cell receptor beta chain was sequenced within a study of blood T cell repertoires in COVID-19. In the study overall: Material from acute and convalescent COVID-19 was sourced from the United States, Italy and Spain.

In assigning cohorts, the study relied on participant-reported clinical history. Symptom resolution, clearance, or two negative PCRs marked the recovered donors of Cohort 3. Original data processing: Using reference gene primer amplification, nucleated cell counts were estimated. Assay: immunoSEQ multiplex PCR; the TCRdb copy retains only in-frame clones and omits some. V and J calls and clone size are those listed in that table; D and trimming were worked out from the DNA. The sample holds more than 300,000 clones, 89% seen once. This TCR was sampled from a woman aged 30 to 39 who had recovered from COVID-19. The specimen was PBMCs or T cells enriched from blood (not recorded which).

The CDR3 coding sequence is TGTGCCAGCAGTTCGCGATCCGGGACAAATAATTCACCCCTCCACTTT. Its protein product is CASSSRSGTNNSPLHF. The gene calls are TRBV6-5 and TRBJ1-6, with D maybe TRBD1 (6 bases). Germline loops: CDR1 MNHEY, CDR2 SVGAGI. V was pared by 4 bases and J by 5 bases, with 15 bases between. The CDR3 covers 16 residues.